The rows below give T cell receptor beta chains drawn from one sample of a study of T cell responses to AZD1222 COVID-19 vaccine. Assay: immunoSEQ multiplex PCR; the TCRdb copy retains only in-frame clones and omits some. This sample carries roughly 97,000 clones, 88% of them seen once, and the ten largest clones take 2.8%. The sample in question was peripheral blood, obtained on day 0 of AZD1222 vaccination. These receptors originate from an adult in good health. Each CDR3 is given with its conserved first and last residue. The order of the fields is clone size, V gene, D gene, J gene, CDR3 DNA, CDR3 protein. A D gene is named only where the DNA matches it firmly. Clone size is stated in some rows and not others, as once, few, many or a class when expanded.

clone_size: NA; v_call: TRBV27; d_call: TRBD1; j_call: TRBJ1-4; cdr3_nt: TGTGCCAGCAGTTTGCCCGGGACAGGGAATGAAAAACTGTTTTTT; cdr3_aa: CASSLPGTGNEKLFF
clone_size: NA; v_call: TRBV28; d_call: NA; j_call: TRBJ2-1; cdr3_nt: TGTGCCAGCAGTTTAGGTCGGCACCCCTCCTACAATGAGCAGTTCTTC; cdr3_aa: CASSLGRHPSYNEQFF
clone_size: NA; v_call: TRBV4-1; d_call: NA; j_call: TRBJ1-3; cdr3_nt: TGCGCCAGCAGCCAATTGTGGGAGGATGGAAACACCATATATTTT; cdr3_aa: CASSQLWEDGNTIYF
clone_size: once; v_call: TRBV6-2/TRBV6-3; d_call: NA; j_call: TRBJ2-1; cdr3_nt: TGTGCCAGCAGTTACAGGGGGGCCAGCAGTCACGGCAATGAGCAGTTCTTC; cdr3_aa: CASSYRGASSHGNEQFF
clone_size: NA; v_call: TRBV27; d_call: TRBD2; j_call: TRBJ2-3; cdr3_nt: TGTGCCAGCGCCCAGAGCGGGGGGGAAACAGATACGCAGTATTTT; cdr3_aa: CASAQSGGETDTQYF
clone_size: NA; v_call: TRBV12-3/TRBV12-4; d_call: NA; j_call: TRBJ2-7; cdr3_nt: TGTGCCAGCAGTTTAAGTGTGAACGAGCAGTACTTC; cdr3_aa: CASSLSVNEQYF
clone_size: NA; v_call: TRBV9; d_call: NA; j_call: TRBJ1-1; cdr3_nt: TGTGCCAGCACCAGCGGGGGCGGCACTGAAGCTTTCTTT; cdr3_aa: CASTSGGGTEAFF
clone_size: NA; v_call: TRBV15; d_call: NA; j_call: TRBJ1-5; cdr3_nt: TGTGCCACCAGCAGACATGGGGAGACAGAAGATAGCAATCAGCCCCAGCATTTT; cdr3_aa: CATSRHGETEDSNQPQHF
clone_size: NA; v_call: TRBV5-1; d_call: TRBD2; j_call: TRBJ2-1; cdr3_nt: TGCGCCAGCAGCTTGAGGAGCGGGGGACCCAATGAGCAGTTCTTC; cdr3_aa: CASSLRSGGPNEQFF
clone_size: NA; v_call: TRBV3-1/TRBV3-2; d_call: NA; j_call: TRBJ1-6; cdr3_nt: TGTGCCAGCAGCCAAGACGAGAACTATAATTCACCCCTCCACTTT; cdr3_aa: CASSQDENYNSPLHF
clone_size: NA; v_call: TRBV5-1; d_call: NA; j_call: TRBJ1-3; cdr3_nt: TGCGCCAGCAACCCGGGAGGAAGCTCTGGAAACACCATATATTTT; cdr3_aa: CASNPGGSSGNTIYF
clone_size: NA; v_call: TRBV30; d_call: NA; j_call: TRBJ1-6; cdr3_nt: TGTGCCTGGAGTCAAGGACAAGATTCACCCCTCCACTTT; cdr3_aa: CAWSQGQDSPLHF
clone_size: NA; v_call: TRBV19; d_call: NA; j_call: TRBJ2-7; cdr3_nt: TGTGCCAGTAGTATAGATCACGGGTCCCCCTCTTCCTTC; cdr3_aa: CASSIDHGSPSSF
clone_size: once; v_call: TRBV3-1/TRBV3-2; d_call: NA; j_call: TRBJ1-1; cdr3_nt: TGTGCCAGCAGGGGAGAGCGGGGAGCGAACACTGAAGCTTTCTTT; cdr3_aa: CASRGERGANTEAFF
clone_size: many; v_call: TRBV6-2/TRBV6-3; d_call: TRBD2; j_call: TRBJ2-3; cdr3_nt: TGTGCCAGCAGTCTGGGACTAGTGGGAGATACGCAGTATTTT; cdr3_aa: CASSLGLVGDTQYF
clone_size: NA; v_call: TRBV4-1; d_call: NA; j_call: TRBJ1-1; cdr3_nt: TGCGCCAGCAGCCAAGAGGTCCGGGCCCGGGACACTGAAGCTTTCTTT; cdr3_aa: CASSQEVRARDTEAFF
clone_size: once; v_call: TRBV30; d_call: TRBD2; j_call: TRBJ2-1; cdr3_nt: TGTGCCTGGAGTCGGACTAGCTTTCCATACAATGAGCAGTTCTTC; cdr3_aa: CAWSRTSFPYNEQFF
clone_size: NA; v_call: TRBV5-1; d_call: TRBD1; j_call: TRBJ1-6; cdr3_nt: TGCGCCAGCAGCCGAACCCAGGGGGCAAGTTCACCCCTCCACTTT; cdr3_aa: CASSRTQGASSPLHF
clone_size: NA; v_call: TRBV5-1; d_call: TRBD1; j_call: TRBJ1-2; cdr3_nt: TGCGCCAGCAGCGGACAGGGGGGGAACTATGGCTACACCTTC; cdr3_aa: CASSGQGGNYGYTF
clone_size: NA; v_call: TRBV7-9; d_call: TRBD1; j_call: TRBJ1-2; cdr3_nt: TGTGCCAGCAGCTTTAATAACAGGGGCCCCACCGGTGGCTACACCTTC; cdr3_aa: CASSFNNRGPTGGYTF
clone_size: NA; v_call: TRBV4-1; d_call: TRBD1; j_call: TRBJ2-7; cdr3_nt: TGCGCCAGCAGCCAGGCGGTACCGGGACAGGGGATCAACGAGCAGTACTTC; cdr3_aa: CASSQAVPGQGINEQYF
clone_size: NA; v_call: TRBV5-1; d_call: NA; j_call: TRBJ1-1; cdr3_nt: TGCGCCAGCAGCTCCAACAGGGACACTGAAGCTTTCTTT; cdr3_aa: CASSSNRDTEAFF
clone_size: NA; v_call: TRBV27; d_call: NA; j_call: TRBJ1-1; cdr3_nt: TGTGCCAGCAGTTTAGAGTTTGGGACAATGAACACTGAAGCTTTCTTT; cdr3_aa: CASSLEFGTMNTEAFF
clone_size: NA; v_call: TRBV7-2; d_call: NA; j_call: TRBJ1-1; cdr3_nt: TGTGCCAGCAGCACCACCGGGGGGAGGAACACTGAAGCTTTCTTT; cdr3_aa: CASSTTGGRNTEAFF
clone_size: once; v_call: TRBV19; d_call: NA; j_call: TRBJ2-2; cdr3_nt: TGTGCCAGTAGTATCGACGCGAACACCGGGGAGCTGTTTTTT; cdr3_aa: CASSIDANTGELFF
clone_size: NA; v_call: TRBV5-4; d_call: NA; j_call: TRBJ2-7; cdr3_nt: TGTGCCAGCAGCCCTGATCCGGGAGCCTACGAGCAGTACTTC; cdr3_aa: CASSPDPGAYEQYF
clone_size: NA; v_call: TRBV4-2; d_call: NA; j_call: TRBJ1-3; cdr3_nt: TGTGCCAGCAGCCAAGTGGGGGGCTATGGAAACACCATATATTTT; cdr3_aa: CASSQVGGYGNTIYF
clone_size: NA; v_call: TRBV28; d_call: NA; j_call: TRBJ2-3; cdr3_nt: TGTGCCAGCAGTTCCCCCTCCCCTCCGAGCACAGATACGCAGTATTTT; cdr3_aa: CASSSPSPPSTDTQYF
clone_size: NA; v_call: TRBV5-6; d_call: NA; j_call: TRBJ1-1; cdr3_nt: TGTGCCAGCAGCCTTACTCTAAACATGGAAGCTTTCTTT; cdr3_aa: CASSLTLNMEAFF
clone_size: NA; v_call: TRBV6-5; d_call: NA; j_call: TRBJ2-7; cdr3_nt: TGTGCCAGCAGTTACTCGACCTGGGGATACGAGCAGTACTTC; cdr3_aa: CASSYSTWGYEQYF
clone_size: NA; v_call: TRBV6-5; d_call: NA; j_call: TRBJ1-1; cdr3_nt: TGTGCCAGCAGCCCCTGGTCGCGCACTGAAGCTTTCTTT; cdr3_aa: CASSPWSRTEAFF
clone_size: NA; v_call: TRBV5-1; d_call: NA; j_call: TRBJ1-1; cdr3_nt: TGCGCCAGCAGCTTGGGCCTAGGCGGGGGGAACACTGAAGCTTTCTTT; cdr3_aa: CASSLGLGGGNTEAFF
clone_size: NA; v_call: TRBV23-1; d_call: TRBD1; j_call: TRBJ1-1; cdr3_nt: TGCGAAGGACAGGGGTACACTGAAGCTTTCTTT; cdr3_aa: CEGQGYTEAFF
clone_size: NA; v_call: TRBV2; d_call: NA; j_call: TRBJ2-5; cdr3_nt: TGTGCCAGCAGTGAGTTAGGGGGTCTTTTGGGGGAGACCCAGTACTTC; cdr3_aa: CASSELGGLLGETQYF
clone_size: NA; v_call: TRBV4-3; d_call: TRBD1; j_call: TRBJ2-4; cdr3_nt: TGCGCCAGCAGCCAATCCCGCGACAGGGCTATTCAGTACTTC; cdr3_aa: CASSQSRDRAIQYF